The 17 T cell receptor beta chains below come from one sample, sequenced in a study of T cells in Graves' hyperthyroidism and ophthalmopathy. What was amplified from RNA transcripts were TCR beta CDR3 regions. The study used the HTBI primer set for a first-round RT-PCR of the TCR CDR3. MiXCR, applied by TCRdb to the multiplex PCR reads, yields one record per CDR3 protein. The sample holds roughly 650,000 distinct CDR3 sequences, more than 15% seen once. The sequencing input was blood. The source is a woman in her forties with Graves' ophthalmopathy.

This clonotype was observed at least ten times. The chain recombines TRBV20-1 with TRBJ2-5; TRBD2 matches at 15 bases. CDR1 is DFQATT, CDR2 SNEGSKA, per germline (reference sequence). The trim removed 1 base at V and 2 bases at J, leaving 8 bases unmatched. The CDR3 length is 18 residues. The CDR3 DNA reads as TGCAGTGCTAGAGGAGGGACTAGCGGGGGGCCTTCTCAAGAGACCCAGTACTTC. It translates to CSARGGTSGGPSQETQYF.

At least ten counts were recorded for this clonotype. The genes are TRBV12-3 or TRBV12-4 and TRBJ2-1, with TRBD2 matching 7 bases. This CDR3 is built from 15 residues. V gave up 6 bases and J gave up 5 bases; unmatched junction bases: 10. As DNA, the CDR3 is TGTGCCAGCAGAGGGATGGGGGGGATTGACAATGAGCAGTTCTTC. Protein sequence: CASRGMGGIDNEQFF.

This clonotype has at least ten counts. This rearrangement joins TRBV6-1 to TRBJ1-1; D gene uncertain. The CDR3 runs to 15 residues. V lost 1 base and J lost 1, with 10 bases in between. Germline-derived CDR1 and CDR2 are MNHNS and SASEGT. CDR3 sequence: CASSEEEGGNTEAFF. The CDR3 nucleotides read TGTGCCAGCAGTGAAGAGGAGGGCGGGAACACTGAAGCTTTCTTT.

This clonotype was observed at least ten times. The chain links TRBV12-3 or TRBV12-4 to TRBJ1-5; D perhaps matches TRBD1 (5 bases). This CDR3 region has 15 residues. The V end was cut by 6 bases, the J end by 2 bases, with 14 bases between. The CDR3 sequence: CASRPEGRGNQPQHF. CDR3 coding DNA: TGTGCCAGCAGGCCGGAGGGACGGGGCAATCAGCCCCAGCATTTT.

The chain employs TRBV20-1 and TRBJ2-3, with D perhaps matching TRBD1 or TRBD2 (5 bases each). Germline-derived CDR1 and CDR2 are DFQATT and SNEGSKA (reference sequence). This CDR3 region has 15 residues. V was trimmed by 3 bases and J by 3 bases, leaving 16 bases between them. This CDR3 is CSASKLVGETDTQYF. CDR3 coding DNA: TGCAGTGCTAGTAAACTAGTGGGGGAGACAGATACGCAGTATTTT.

V usage is TRBV28 and J usage is TRBJ2-1; D is uncertain. Germline V lookup: CDR1 MDHEN, CDR2 SYDVKM. V lost 8 bases, J lost 4 bases, and 21 bases lay in between. This CDR3 has 16 amino acids. CDR3 protein: CASGRRNRNDYNEQFF. CDR3 bases: TGTGCCAGCGGCCGCCGAAATAGAAACGATTACAATGAGCAGTTCTTC.

The DNA for the CDR3 is TGTGCCAGCAGCCCGAGGACTGATTCTGCGGACAATGAGCAGTTCTTC. Translating it yields CASSPRTDSADNEQFF. The rearrangement uses TRBV11-1 and TRBJ2-1; possible D gene TRBD2, 5 bases. V gave up 5 bases and J gave up 5 bases, with 19 bases separating them. The germline CDR1 and CDR2 sequences are SGHAT and FQDESV (reference sequence). The CDR3 loop spans 16 amino acids.

CDR3 nucleotide sequence: TGTGCCAGCAGCCAGTGGGCGGGGCGATACCAAGAGACCCAGTACTTC. Translated: CASSQWAGRYQETQYF. The chain has TRBV3-1 and TRBJ2-5, with D perhaps TRBD2 (6 bases). In germline, CDR1 is LGHDT, CDR2 YNNKEL (reference sequence). CDR3 length: 16 residues. Trimming pared 3 bases from V and 0 bases from J, leaving 14 bases between.

This clonotype was seen many times. J is TRBJ2-7 and V is TRBV20-1; D might be TRBD2 (5 bases). This CDR3 spans 15 amino acids. From germline, CDR1 is DFQATT and CDR2 SNEGSKA (reference sequence). Trimming removed 1 base from V and 6 bases from J, with 19 bases in between. This CDR3 reads CSARVPRRSEGEQYF. CDR3 nucleotide sequence: TGCAGTGCTAGAGTCCCCCGCAGGTCCGAGGGCGAGCAGTACTTC.

This clonotype has a handful of counts. The rearrangement uses TRBV30 and TRBJ2-5, with D possibly being TRBD2 (6 bases). The CDR3 is 13 residues long. V was pared by 0 bases and J by 7 bases, with 12 bases between. Germline assignment: CDR1 GTSNPN and CDR2 SVGIG (reference sequence). CDR3 coding DNA: TGTGCCTGGAGTGTAAACACGGAGGGGACCCAGTACTTC. Translating it yields CAWSVNTEGTQYF.

This clonotype was picked up many times. The chain links TRBV11-2 to TRBJ2-5, with D possibly matching TRBD2 (7 bases). In germline, CDR1 is SGHAT, CDR2 FQNNGV. Deletions cut 4 bases from V and 2 bases from J, with 17 bases between. The length of the CDR3 is 16 residues. The CDR3 nucleotides read TGTGCCAGCAGCTCCTTGGGAGGGGGTATTCAAGAGACCCAGTACTTC. Protein product: CASSSLGGGIQETQYF. Variable domain in full (rest from reference TRBV11-2 and TRBJ2-5): EAGVAQSPRYKIIEKRQSVAFWCNPISGHATLYWYQQILGQGPKLLIQFQNNGVVDDSQLPKDRFSAERLKGVDSTLKIQPAKLEDSAVYLCASSSLGGGIQETQYFGPGTRLLVL.

This clonotype appeared a few times. This rearrangement joins TRBV4-1 to TRBJ1-1; D is uncertain. From germline, CDR1 is MGHRA and CDR2 YSYEKL. The CDR3 is made up of 16 amino acids. V was trimmed by 0 bases and J by 0 bases, leaving 11 bases between them. CDR3 loop: CASSQEGAFLNTEAFF. CDR3 coding DNA: TGCGCCAGCAGCCAAGAAGGCGCCTTCCTGAACACTGAAGCTTTCTTT.

This chain links TRBV7-9 with TRBJ1-6, with D possibly matching TRBD1 (6 bases). This CDR3 contains 15 residues. V was pared by 0 bases and J by 8 bases, with 11 bases between. CDR1 is SEHNR, CDR2 FQNEAQ, per germline (reference sequence). This CDR3 is CASSLARGEYSPLHF. The CDR3 bases are TGTGCCAGCAGCTTAGCCAGGGGCGAATATTCACCCCTCCACTTT. The whole variable domain, filled in from reference TRBV7-9 and TRBJ1-6, reads DTGVSQNPRHKITKRGQNVTFRCDPISEHNRLYWYRQTLGQGPEFLTYFQNEAQLEKSRLLSDRFSAERPKGSFSTLEIQRTEQGDSAMYLCASSLARGEYSPLHFGNGTRLTVT.

This clonotype was found many times. The chain combines TRBV3-1 with TRBJ1-3; 7 nucleotides align to TRBD1. CDR3 size: 15 residues. The germline V gene encodes CDR1 LGHDT and CDR2 YNNKEL (reference sequence). Trimming removed 1 base from V and 4 bases from J; junction bases left unmatched: 4. Here the CDR3 DNA reads TGTGCCAGCAGCCAAGTACAGGGGTGGGGAAACACCATATATTTT. It translates to CASSQVQGWGNTIYF.

The CDR3 sequence: CASSQFQSAGNTIYF. CDR3 bases: TGTGCCAGCAGCCAATTCCAGTCAGCTGGAAACACCATATATTTT. This chain links TRBV3-1 with TRBJ1-3, with D unclear. Trimming took 2 bases from V and 2 from J, leaving 10 bases between them. The germline gives CDR1 LGHDT, CDR2 YNNKEL (reference sequence). The CDR3 totals 15 residues.

The gene calls are TRBV7-9 and TRBJ1-1, with TRBD1 matching 11 bases. From germline, CDR1 is SEHNR and CDR2 FQNEAQ (reference sequence). The ends lost 5 bases at V and 4 bases at J; junction bases unmatched: 3. The CDR3 runs 14 residues. The CDR3 DNA reads as TGTGCCAGCAGCGATGGACAGGGGGCCACTGAAGCTTTCTTT. Translation gives CASSDGQGATEAFF.

This chain uses TRBV5-4 with TRBJ2-7; 9 nucleotides agree with TRBD2. This CDR3 region has 16 residues. The V gene's germline CDR1 is SGHNT and CDR2 YYREEE (reference sequence). J lost 3 bases, V lost 3 bases, and 10 bases had no gene match. This CDR3 is CASSSFSGSRNYEQYF. CDR3 DNA: TGTGCCAGCAGCTCGTTTAGCGGGAGTAGAAACTACGAGCAGTACTTC.